This T cell receptor (beta chain) was sequenced during a study of blood T cell repertoires in COVID-19 (dated by TCRdb to between 2020 and 2021). General notes on the study: Samples from collaborators originated in the United States, Italy and Spain and spanned both the acute and convalescent phases of COVID-19. Where available, HLA class I and class II types were taken from metadata supplied by the sample provider and were not determined by assay-based typing. The samples were drawn from two sources: the first 160 participants of the ongoing ImmuneRACE study, and over 1,000 subjects contributed by 6 global collaborators. The prospective study material was composed of cDNA or gDNA derived from T cells, B-cell-depleted T cells, or PBMCs. The dataset comprised deeply sampled blood TCRbeta repertoires from subjects exposed to, actively infected with, or recovered from COVID-19. The repertoires were released in a freely available public database meant as a resource for research on the immune response to SARS-CoV-2. A de-identified subject ID, COVID-19 status, age in years and sex were almost always included in the sample metadata.

TCRbeta CDR3 regions were amplified from genomic DNA by means of the immunoSEQ Assay, a bias-controlled multiplex PCR. The authors processed their data as follows. Within the assay, amplification of reference gene primers was used to estimate how many nucleated cells each sample contained. To quantify the absolute abundance of each unique TCRbeta CDR3 rearrangement, sequence reads were collapsed and filtered. For each sample, productive Simpson clonality was calculated as the square root of Simpson's diversity index across productive rearrangements. The clones in this table, taken by TCRdb from immuneACCESS, are in-frame only. Not every clone is retained; where verified, under half of the shortfall comes from an unresolved V gene, and the cause of the rest is unknown. V, J and clone size reflect that table, while D and trimming were determined from the DNA. This sample has about 240,000 clones in its table, and around 83% of those were observed once. The top ten clones comprise under 15% of the sample.

Results the study describes overall, beyond this receptor: The amount of clinical and demographic metadata varied by source and participant and was provided uncurated.

This clone was seen many times. Its binding antigen is unknown. Base qualities are not at hand, and no much larger clone is one base apart. The CDR3 starts with the cysteine, ends with the phenylalanine, and has 17 residues. Of all the DNA, just the CDR3 is kept, 51 bases in frame from base 1. The germline V gene encodes CDR1 MGHRA and CDR2 YSYEKL. V loses 4 bases of germline sequence and J loses 2 bases, and the interval between the two ends is 15 bases. Collaborating institutions collected whole blood in K2EDTA tubes following their own protocols. For TCRbeta analysis, collaborators shipped samples as frozen whole blood, isolated PBMCs, or DNA extracted from either of those sample types.

The TCR was taken from a woman aged 55 to 70 with active or convalescent COVID-19. The chain joins TRBV4-1 to TRBJ2-6; tentative D gene TRBD2, with 5 bases matching. Material: peripheral blood. The CDR3 reads as follows: CASSRGGLVAGANVLTF. The DNA sequence follows: TGCGCCAGCAGCCGAGGTGGACTCGTTGCTGGGGCCAACGTCCTGACTTTC.